Listed below are T cell receptor beta chains from one sample, sequenced in a study of T cells in Graves' hyperthyroidism and ophthalmopathy. TCRdb itself ran the multiplex PCR reads through MiXCR, one entry per CDR3 protein. The sample carries fewer than 450,000 distinct CDR3 sequences, about 18% recorded once. Sequenced sample: blood. The receptors here all came from a woman in her 30s with Graves' hyperthyroidism that later progressed to Graves' ophthalmopathy. Each CDR3 is given with its conserved first and last residue. D genes are given only for firm matches. Clone sizes are given selectively: once, few, many, or a class where the clone is expanded.

CASSLRGPGELCF | TGTGCCAGCAGCCTCAGGGGGCCCGGGGAGCTGTGTTTT | TRBV13 | TRBD1 | . | TRBJ2-2
CASSGSGENTEAFF | TGCGCCAGCAGCGGGTCAGGAGAGAACACTGAAGCTTTCTTT | TRBV5-1 | . | . | TRBJ1-1
CASTLGGTFNEQFF | TGTGCCAGCACCTTAGGAGGGACATTCAATGAGCAGTTCTTC | TRBV2 | . | . | TRBJ2-1
CASSLGGGIRYEQYF | TGTGCCAGCAGCTTAGGAGGCGGGATCCGCTACGAGCAGTACTTC | TRBV11-2 | . | many | TRBJ2-7
CASSRTSGRAVGEQFF | TGTGCCAGTAGTAGGACTAGCGGGAGGGCCGTAGGTGAGCAGTTCTTC | TRBV19 | TRBD2 | once | TRBJ2-1
CASSFRMSGATEAFF | TGTGCCAGCAGCTTTCGTATGTCGGGGGCTACTGAAGCTTTCTTT | TRBV7-9 | . | . | TRBJ1-1
CASSLVPAGAGEAFF | TGTGCCAGCAGCTTAGTTCCGGCGGGGGCGGGTGAAGCTTTCTTT | TRBV7-2 | . | few | TRBJ1-1
CASSVGNTYEQYF | TGTGCCAGCAGCGTAGGGAACACCTACGAGCAGTACTTC | TRBV9 | . | few | TRBJ2-7
CASRVTSGSNNEQFF | TGTGCCAGCAGGGTGACTAGCGGGTCCAACAATGAGCAGTTCTTC | TRBV6-2/TRBV6-3 | TRBD2 | . | TRBJ2-1
CASSPSNTDTQYF | TGTGCCAGCAGCCCATCAAACACAGATACGCAGTATTTT | TRBV5-8 | . | . | TRBJ2-3
CASSQDGRGMNTEAFF | TGTGCCAGCAGCCAAGATGGGCGGGGTATGAACACTGAAGCTTTCTTT | TRBV3-1 | . | . | TRBJ1-1
CASSYRRQGTDYGYTF | TGTGCCAGCAGTTACCGAAGACAGGGTACGGACTATGGCTACACCTTC | TRBV6-2/TRBV6-3 | TRBD1 | many | TRBJ1-2
CASSVTDGNTIYF | TGTGCCAGCAGCGTAACGGACGGAAACACCATATATTTT | TRBV9 | . | . | TRBJ1-3
CASSFGSSNQPQHF | TGTGCCAGCAGCTTTGGGAGTAGCAATCAGCCCCAGCATTTT | TRBV5-5 | . | . | TRBJ1-5
CASSLRSEQYF | TGTGCCAGCAGCCTACGAAGCGAGCAGTACTTC | TRBV14 | . | many | TRBJ2-7
CASRGTSGDTGELFF | TGCGCCAGCAGGGGGACTAGCGGGGACACCGGGGAGCTGTTTTTT | TRBV4-1 | TRBD2 | few | TRBJ2-2
CASSPRQGSNTGELFF | TGTGCCAGCAGCCCACGACAGGGATCGAACACCGGGGAGCTGTTTTTT | TRBV7-8 | TRBD1 | many | TRBJ2-2
CASRPGQSQPQHF | TGTGCCAGCAGACCCGGACAGTCTCAGCCCCAGCATTTT | TRBV12-3/TRBV12-4 | . | many | TRBJ1-5
CASTPMYEQFF | TGTGCCAGCACCCCTATGTATGAGCAGTTCTTC | TRBV2 | . | many | TRBJ2-1
CSASTEGLEQYF | TGCAGCGCATCAACCGAAGGGCTGGAGCAGTACTTC | TRBV29-1 | . | few | TRBJ2-7
CAWTHTPGDAYGYTF | TGTGCCTGGACGCACACTCCGGGGGACGCTTATGGCTACACCTTC | TRBV30 | . | many | TRBJ1-2
CSVPQAGGSYNEQFF | TGCAGCGTTCCTCAAGCGGGAGGGTCCTACAATGAGCAGTTCTTC | TRBV29-1 | TRBD2 | . | TRBJ2-1
CSVESVLAAYEQYF | TGCAGCGTTGAGTCCGTCCTAGCGGCCTACGAGCAGTACTTC | TRBV29-1 | TRBD2 | . | TRBJ2-7
CASQEPGPEERLFF | TGTGCCAGTCAAGAACCGGGGCCAGAAGAAAGACTGTTTTTT | TRBV25-1 | . | . | TRBJ1-4
CATSVANEQFF | TGTGCCACCAGTGTTGCGAATGAGCAGTTCTTC | TRBV24-1 | . | many | TRBJ2-1
CASSFVGPNQPQHF | TGTGCCAGCAGCTTCGTCGGACCCAATCAGCCCCAGCATTTT | TRBV7-8 | . | many | TRBJ1-5
CAWRPVAGYNEQFF | TGTGCCTGGAGGCCAGTAGCGGGATACAATGAGCAGTTCTTC | TRBV30 | TRBD2 | many | TRBJ2-1
CASSTGGRINEQFF | TGTGCCAGCAGTACCGGGGGGAGGATCAATGAGCAGTTCTTC | TRBV28 | TRBD2 | . | TRBJ2-1
CAISSENSPLHF | TGTGCCATCAGTAGCGAGAATTCACCCCTCCACTTT | TRBV10-3 | . | many | TRBJ1-6
CAWGGWTEAFF | TGTGCCTGGGGGGGTTGGACTGAAGCTTTCTTT | TRBV30 | . | many | TRBJ1-1
CASSKQGEEKLFF | TGCGCCAGCAGCAAACAGGGAGAGGAAAAACTGTTTTTT | TRBV5-1 | . | many | TRBJ1-4
CASSLGPSKSLYEQYF | TGCGCCAGCAGCTTGGGCCCTAGTAAATCATTGTACGAGCAGTACTTC | TRBV5-1 | . | few | TRBJ2-7
CSARDGASSTNNDQFF | TGCAGTGCTAGAGACGGGGCTTCTTCCACCAACAATGATCAGTTCTTC | TRBV20-1 | . | few | TRBJ2-1
CASSHGPGQSNYGYTF | TGTGCCAGCAGCCATGGGCCGGGACAGAGTAACTATGGCTACACCTTC | TRBV7-9 | TRBD1 | . | TRBJ1-2
CASSLGLAGKGECQPQHF | TGTGCCAGCAGCCTCGGCTTGGCTGGGAAGGGGGAATGTCAGCCCCAGCATTTT | TRBV11-2 | . | many | TRBJ1-5
CASSLKGVGLTNYNEQFF | TGTGCCAGCAGTTTAAAGGGGGTGGGACTGACAAACTACAATGAGCAGTTCTTC | TRBV12-3/TRBV12-4 | . | many | TRBJ2-1
CASSLEFGTGILLHGYTF | TGCGCCAGCAGCTTGGAATTCGGGACAGGGATATTACTTCATGGCTACACCTTC | TRBV5-1 | TRBD1 | few | TRBJ1-2
CASRYTGTPGYEQYF | TGCGCCAGCAGATATACCGGGACACCAGGCTACGAGCAGTACTTC | TRBV5-1 | . | . | TRBJ2-7
CASSLEQGLSYGYTF | TGCGCCAGCAGCTTGGAACAGGGGCTGAGCTATGGCTACACCTTC | TRBV5-1 | TRBD1 | . | TRBJ1-2
CASSSYRGGGKLFF | TGCGCCAGCAGCTCATACAGAGGAGGTGGAAAACTGTTTTTT | TRBV5-1 | . | . | TRBJ1-4
CASSIGRYSNQPQHF | TGTGCCAGTAGTATCGGCCGGTATAGCAATCAGCCCCAGCATTTT | TRBV19 | . | . | TRBJ1-5
CASSLSVRGTEKLFF | TGTGCCAGCAGTTTATCCGTCAGGGGAACTGAAAAACTGTTTTTT | TRBV28 | . | many | TRBJ1-4
CASTRTYEQYF | TGTGCCAGCACCAGGACCTACGAGCAGTACTTC | TRBV11-2 | . | many | TRBJ2-7
CASSLRTSGSTSYNEQFF | TGTGCCAGCAGCCTTCGGACTAGCGGGAGTACCTCCTACAATGAGCAGTTCTTC | TRBV4-2 | TRBD2 | . | TRBJ2-1
CASSAGQKNIQYF | TGTGCCAGCAGTGCGGGACAGAAAAACATTCAGTACTTC | TRBV2 | TRBD1 | many | TRBJ2-4
CATSDLPGTGFREQYF | TGTGCCACCAGTGATTTGCCCGGGACAGGGTTCCGCGAGCAGTACTTC | TRBV24-1 | TRBD1 | . | TRBJ2-7
CASTGARDTEAFF | TGTGCCAGCACAGGGGCTCGGGACACTGAAGCTTTCTTT | TRBV6-1 | . | many | TRBJ1-1
CASSLGTFPSTDTQYF | TGTGCCAGCAGCTTAGGGACTTTTCCTAGCACAGATACGCAGTATTTT | TRBV28 | . | many | TRBJ2-3
CASSRGTGELFF | TGTGCCAGCAGTCGGGGGACCGGGGAGCTGTTTTTT | TRBV2 | . | many | TRBJ2-2
CASSDSNRGLYEQYF | TGCGCCAGCAGCGACTCGAATCGGGGGCTCTACGAGCAGTACTTC | TRBV4-1 | . | . | TRBJ2-7
CAWSSGTGGWGQPQHF | TGTGCCTGGAGTTCCGGGACAGGGGGCTGGGGGCAGCCCCAGCATTTT | TRBV30 | TRBD1 | . | TRBJ1-5
CATSDPDGQNYGYTF | TGTGCCACCAGTGACCCCGACGGACAGAACTATGGCTACACCTTC | TRBV24-1 | . | many | TRBJ1-2
CASRLGGGSSRYGYTF | TGTGCCAGCAGGCTGGGGGGGGGGTCTTCGCGGTATGGCTACACCTTC | TRBV5-4 | . | . | TRBJ1-2
CSVETRLAPYNEQFF | TGCAGCGTTGAAACCAGGCTAGCTCCTTACAATGAGCAGTTCTTC | TRBV29-1 | . | many | TRBJ2-1
CASSLRAPEGYTF | TGCGCCAGCAGCTTGAGGGCCCCTGAAGGCTACACCTTC | TRBV5-1 | . | many | TRBJ1-2
CASGVLEKLFF | TGTGCCAGCGGGGTCCTTGAAAAACTGTTTTTT | TRBV28 | . | many | TRBJ1-4
CASSLSVQNEQFF | TGTGCCAGCAGTTTAAGTGTTCAGAATGAGCAGTTCTTC | TRBV12-3/TRBV12-4 | . | many | TRBJ2-1
CASSLRMESSYEQYF | TGTGCCAGCAGCCTTAGAATGGAAAGCTCCTACGAGCAGTACTTC | TRBV7-2 | . | few | TRBJ2-7
CASSVTGGSTEAFF | TGTGCCAGCAGTGTAACAGGGGGAAGCACTGAAGCTTTCTTT | TRBV27 | TRBD1 | few | TRBJ1-1
CASTRQGLLYGYTF | TGTGCCAGCACAAGACAGGGGCTATTGTATGGCTACACCTTC | TRBV28 | TRBD1 | many | TRBJ1-2